The T cell receptor beta chain described here comes from a study of neoadjuvant anti-PD-1 for oral cavity cancer (dated by TCRdb to 2020 to 2023). For the study in its entirety: Patients mostly received three to four biweekly doses of nivolumab at 3 mg/kg before curative-intent surgical resection. The parent correlative cohort included roughly 12 patients, with a 33% response rate. Patients without progression received a fourth nivolumab dose around day 43 and underwent definitive surgical resection on days 50-56. Responders were defined as patients with complete response, partial response or stable disease by RECIST 1.1; non-responders were defined as patients with progression. Study-wide conclusions, independent of this receptor: After neoadjuvant nivolumab, non-responders showed significantly higher T cell clonality (Gini index) in PBMCs than responders did. Higher pretreatment blood TCRbeta clonality and lower post-treatment tumor TCRbeta clonality were correlated with higher pretreatment blood Treg/Th17 ratios. TCR analyses included only three patients per response group, and the authors called for larger cohorts for validation.

This sample's time point label indicates: after neoadjuvant nivolumab, at surgical resection. Patients were newly diagnosed with stage II-IVA oral cavity squamous cell carcinoma and had received no prior systemic or radiation treatment. The cohort was made up of patients with locally advanced, HPV-negative oral cavity squamous cell carcinoma. No culture maintenance or expansion was done, as the peripheral blood mononuclear cells went straight to analysis. The samples were drawn from a longitudinal correlative study tied to a single-arm phase II trial testing neoadjuvant nivolumab in oral cavity squamous cell carcinoma. Genomic DNA-based TCRbeta sequencing was performed on subject-matched pre- and post-treatment PBMCs and tumors from three responders and three non-responders. Peripheral blood mononuclear cells were collected once before nivolumab treatment and again after treatment, at the time of surgery. The Maxwell RSC DNA from Cells kit was used to extract genomic DNA from PBMCs.

For deep sequencing of PBMC libraries, mostly around 480 ng of input genomic DNA was used, and six replicates were run per sample. The immunoSEQ hsTCRbeta kit was used to prepare TCRbeta libraries according to the manufacturer's instructions. The finished libraries were brought together in one pool at approximately 3 nM, which was then read using an Illumina NovaSeq 6000 S4 flow cell. As for how the authors treated the data: The immunoSEQ Analyzer handled quality control and preprocessing of the raw data. The analysis was restricted to productive rearrangements, with each unique CDR3 amino acid sequence defining a clonotype. Using the R package tcR, the researchers computed the Gini-Simpson index as their estimate of repertoire clonality. Student's t test was used to compare Gini indices, while Pearson correlation assessed associations with tumor size change. TCRdb's version of the immuneACCESS table is confined to in-frame rearrangements and falls short of the full clone set. An unresolved V gene accounts for under half of the shortfall where checked; the remainder is of unknown origin. The V and J calls and clone size are taken from that table; D and trimming were inferred from the DNA. The sample data list about 42,000 clones, and approximately 80% of these were observed just once. The ten largest clones add up to roughly 4.9% of the sample.

With regard to this clone: It lacks a known antigen. Base qualities are not provided; no much larger clone lies one nucleotide away.

The germline V gene (reference sequence) provides CDR1 MNHEY and CDR2 SMNVEV. V drops 7 bases and J drops 6 bases, leaving 24 bases in between. The CDR3 goes from the cysteine to the phenylalanine over 16 residues. Only CDR3 DNA remains: 48 bases, in frame from the first base. The chain is made from TRBV27 and TRBJ1-1, with a tentative D gene TRBD1 over 5 matching bases. This sequence was found in a person between 40 and 85 years old with oral cavity squamous cell carcinoma. The sequences come from PBMCs, collected after nivolumab (anti-PD-1) treatment. CDR3 protein: CASTHLPQDGAPEAFF. The nucleotide sequence is given as TGTGCCAGCACTCACCTCCCCCAGGACGGGGCCCCTGAAGCTTTCTTT.